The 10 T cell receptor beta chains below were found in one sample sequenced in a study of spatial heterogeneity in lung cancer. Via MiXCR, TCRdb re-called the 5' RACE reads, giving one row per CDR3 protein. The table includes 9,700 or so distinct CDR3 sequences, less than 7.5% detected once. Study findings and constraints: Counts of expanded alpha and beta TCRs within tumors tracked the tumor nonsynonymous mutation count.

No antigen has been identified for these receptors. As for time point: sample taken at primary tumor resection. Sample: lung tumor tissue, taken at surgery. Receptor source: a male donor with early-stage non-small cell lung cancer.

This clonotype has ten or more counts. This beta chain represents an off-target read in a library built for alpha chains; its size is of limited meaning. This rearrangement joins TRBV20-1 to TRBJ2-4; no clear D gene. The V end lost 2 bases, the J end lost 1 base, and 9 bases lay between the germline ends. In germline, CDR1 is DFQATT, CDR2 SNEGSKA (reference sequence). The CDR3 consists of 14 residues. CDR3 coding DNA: TGCAGTGCTAGACGCCTGGGGGCCAAAAACATTCAGTACTTC. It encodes CSARRLGAKNIQYF.

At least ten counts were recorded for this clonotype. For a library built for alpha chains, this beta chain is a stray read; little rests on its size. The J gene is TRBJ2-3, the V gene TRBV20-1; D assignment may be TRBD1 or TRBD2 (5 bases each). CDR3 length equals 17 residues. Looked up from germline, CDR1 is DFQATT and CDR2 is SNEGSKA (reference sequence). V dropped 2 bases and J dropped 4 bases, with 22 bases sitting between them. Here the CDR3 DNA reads TGCAGTGCTAGATCCCAGACCGGGACGTTACCGGCAGATACGCAGTATTTT. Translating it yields CSARSQTGTLPADTQYF.

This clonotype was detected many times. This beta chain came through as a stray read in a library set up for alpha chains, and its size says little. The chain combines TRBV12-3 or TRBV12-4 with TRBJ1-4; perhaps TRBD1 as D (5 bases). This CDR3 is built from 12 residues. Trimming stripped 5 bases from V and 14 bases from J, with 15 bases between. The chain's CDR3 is CASSETPGYLFF. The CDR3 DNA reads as TGTGCCAGCAGTGAAACCCCAGGGTATCTGTTTTTT.

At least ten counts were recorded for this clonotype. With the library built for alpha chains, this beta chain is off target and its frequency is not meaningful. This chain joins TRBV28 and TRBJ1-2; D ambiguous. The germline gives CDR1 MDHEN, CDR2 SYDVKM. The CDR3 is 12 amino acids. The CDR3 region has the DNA TGTGGGGCTGAGGCGGCGAACTATGGCTACACCTTC. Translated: CGAEAANYGYTF.

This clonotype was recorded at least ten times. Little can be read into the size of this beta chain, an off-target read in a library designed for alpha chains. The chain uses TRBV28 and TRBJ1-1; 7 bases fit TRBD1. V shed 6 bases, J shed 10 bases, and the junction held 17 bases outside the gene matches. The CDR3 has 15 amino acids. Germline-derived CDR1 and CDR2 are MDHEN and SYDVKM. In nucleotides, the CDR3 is TGTGCCAGCAGCTCTACCCTTAAACAGGGGATCCGAGCTTTCTTT. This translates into CASSSTLKQGIRAFF.

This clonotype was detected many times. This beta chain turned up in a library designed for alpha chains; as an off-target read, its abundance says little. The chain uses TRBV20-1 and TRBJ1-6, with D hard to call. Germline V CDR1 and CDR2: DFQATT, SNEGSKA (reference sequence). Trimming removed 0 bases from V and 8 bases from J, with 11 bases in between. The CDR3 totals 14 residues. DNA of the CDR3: TGCAGTGCTAGAGAGCCGGTAGATGATTCACCCCTCCACTTT. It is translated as CSAREPVDDSPLHF.

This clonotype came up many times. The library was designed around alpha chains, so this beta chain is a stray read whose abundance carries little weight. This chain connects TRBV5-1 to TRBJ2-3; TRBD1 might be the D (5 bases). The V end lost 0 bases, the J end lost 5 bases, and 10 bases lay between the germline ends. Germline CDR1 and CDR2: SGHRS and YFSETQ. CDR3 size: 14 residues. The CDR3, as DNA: TGCGCCAGCAGCTTGGGAAGGGGTAGAGATACGCAGTATTTT. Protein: CASSLGRGRDTQYF. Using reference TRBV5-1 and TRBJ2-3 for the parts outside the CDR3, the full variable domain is KAGVTQTPRYLIKTRGQQVTLSCSPISGHRSVSWYQQTPGQGLQFLFEYFSETQRNKGNFPGRFSGRQFSNSRSEMNVSTLELGDSALYLCASSLGRGRDTQYFGPGTRLTVL.

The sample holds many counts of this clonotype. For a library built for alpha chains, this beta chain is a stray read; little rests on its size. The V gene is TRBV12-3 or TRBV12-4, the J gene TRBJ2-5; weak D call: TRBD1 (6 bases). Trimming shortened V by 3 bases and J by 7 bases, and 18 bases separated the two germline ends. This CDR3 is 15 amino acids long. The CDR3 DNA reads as TGTGCCAGCAGTTTTGGATCTCCCAGAGGGGGGACCCAGTACTTC. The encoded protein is CASSFGSPRGGTQYF.

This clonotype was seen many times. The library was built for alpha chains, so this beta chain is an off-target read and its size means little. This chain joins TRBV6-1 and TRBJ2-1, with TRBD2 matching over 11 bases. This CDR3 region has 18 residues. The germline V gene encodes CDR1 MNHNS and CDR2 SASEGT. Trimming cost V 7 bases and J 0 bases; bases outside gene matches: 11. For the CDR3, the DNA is TGTGCCAGCACCGGGCTAGCGGGGGGCCTGAGCTCCTACAATGAGCAGTTCTTC. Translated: CASTGLAGGLSSYNEQFF.

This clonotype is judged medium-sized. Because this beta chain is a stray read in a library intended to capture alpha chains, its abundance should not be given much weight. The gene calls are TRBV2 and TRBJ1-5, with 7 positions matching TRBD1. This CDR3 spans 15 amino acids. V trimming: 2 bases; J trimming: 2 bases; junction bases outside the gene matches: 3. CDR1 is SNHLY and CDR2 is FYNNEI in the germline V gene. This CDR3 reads CASSEWGTGNQPQHF. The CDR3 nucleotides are TGTGCCAGCAGTGAATGGGGGACAGGCAATCAGCCCCAGCATTTT. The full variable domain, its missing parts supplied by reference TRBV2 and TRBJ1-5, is EPEVTQTPSHQVTQMGQEVILRCVPISNHLYFYWYRQILGQKVEFLVSFYNNEISEKSEIFDDQFSVERPDGSNFTLKIRSTKLEDSAMYFCASSEWGTGNQPQHFGDGTRLSIL.